This TCR beta chain was observed in a study of HIV-infected patients and healthy controls. Worth noting for this clonotype: Its antigen remains unknown.

Study results and limitations: Significantly higher mean Gini indices appeared in HIV-infected repertoires, possibly reflecting oligoclonality.

Reverse transcription used roughly 480 ng RNA and constant-region primers for alpha and beta. Alpha and beta chain libraries were made separately by chain-specific third strand synthesis with multiplexing indices. Each CDR3 protein is one row after TCRdb ran MiXCR on the 5' RACE reads. The table records around 4,200 distinct CDR3 sequences, 28% of them present only once. Follow-up blood was drawn about 14 weeks, roughly three months, after antiretroviral therapy began. No cell fractionation was done, so the repertoire covers all unsorted peripheral blood T cells. The sample here was blood, taken during antiretroviral therapy. The source of this sequence is an adult with HIV infection.

This CDR3 reads CASRDTGGTEAFF. CDR3 in DNA: TGTGCCAGCCGGGATACAGGGGGCACTGAAGCTTTCTTT. J is TRBJ1-1 and V is TRBV6-1; TRBD1 matches 8 bases. Germline trimming cut 8 bases from V and 4 bases from J; bases unmatched to any gene: 6. CDR3 length: 13 amino acids. The germline V gene encodes CDR1 MNHNS and CDR2 SASEGT.